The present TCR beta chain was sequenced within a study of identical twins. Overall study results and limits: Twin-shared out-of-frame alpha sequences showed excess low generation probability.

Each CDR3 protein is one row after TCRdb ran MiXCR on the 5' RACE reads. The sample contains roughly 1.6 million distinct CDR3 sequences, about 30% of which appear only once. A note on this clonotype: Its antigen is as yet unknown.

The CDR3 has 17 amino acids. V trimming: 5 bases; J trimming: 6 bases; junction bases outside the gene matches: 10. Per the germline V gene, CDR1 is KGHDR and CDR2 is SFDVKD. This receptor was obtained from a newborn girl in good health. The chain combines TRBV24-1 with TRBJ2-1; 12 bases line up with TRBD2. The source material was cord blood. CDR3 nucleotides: TGTGCCACCAGTGGGAAATCTAGCGGGGGGGTTGCCAATGAGCAGTTCTTC. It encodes CATSGKSSGGVANEQFF.